A selection of T cell receptor beta chains follows, all from one sample in a study of human T cells and chemical hapten exposure. Each CDR3 protein gets one entry after TCRdb re-called the reads with MiXCR. The table includes around 120,000 distinct CDR3 sequences, 6.5% to 10% detected once. Sequencing input: whole blood. These receptors came from a human donor in good health. Some clones in this sample may be carry-over from other donors' samples. Both conserved end residues are part of each CDR3. D genes are given only for firm matches. The size of a clone is reported for some rows only, either as once, few or many, or as a class for expanded clones.

j_call clone_size v_call d_call cdr3_aa cdr3_nt
TRBJ2-3 many TRBV3-1 TRBD2 CASSQESSGIRTDTQYF TGTGCCAGCAGCCAAGAGTCTAGCGGGATCCGCACAGATACGCAGTATTTT
TRBJ2-7 - TRBV7-2 TRBD2 CASRLSGGSYEQYF TGTGCCAGCAGACTTAGCGGGGGGTCCTACGAGCAGTACTTC
TRBJ1-1 many TRBV27 - CASSLQGSNTEAFF TGTGCCAGCAGTTTGCAGGGCTCGAACACTGAAGCTTTCTTT
TRBJ1-6 many TRBV5-1 TRBD1 CASSATGTAYNSPLHF TGCGCCAGCAGCGCGACCGGGACAGCCTATAATTCACCCCTCCACTTT
TRBJ2-1 - TRBV24-1 TRBD2 CATSDPSGRGNEQFF TGTGCCACCAGTGACCCCAGCGGGAGGGGCAATGAGCAGTTCTTC
TRBJ1-5 many TRBV6-5 - CASSVVRDSNQPQHF TGTGCCAGCAGTGTGGTACGCGATAGCAATCAGCCCCAGCATTTT
TRBJ1-5 many TRBV20-1 TRBD1 CSAGGTGSNQPQHF TGCAGTGCTGGGGGGACAGGTAGCAATCAGCCCCAGCATTTT
TRBJ1-1 - TRBV6-5 - CASSYSRDTEAFF TGTGCCAGCAGTTACTCGAGGGACACTGAAGCTTTCTTT
TRBJ1-6 many TRBV7-9 - CASSLVQGNSPLHF TGTGCCAGCAGCTTAGTTCAGGGGAATTCACCCCTCCACTTT
TRBJ2-1 few TRBV11-3 TRBD2 CASSSDGLGNNEQFF TGTGCCAGCAGCTCAGACGGACTAGGAAACAATGAGCAGTTCTTC
TRBJ2-5 - TRBV11-2 - CASSLGGGETQYF TGTGCCAGCAGCTTAGGAGGGGGAGAGACCCAGTACTTC
TRBJ1-1 few TRBV5-1 - CASSLGEGWDTEAFF TGCGCCAGCAGCTTGGGCGAGGGGTGGGACACTGAAGCTTTCTTT
TRBJ1-3 many TRBV7-2 TRBD1 CASSLIRTGPISGNTIYF TGTGCCAGCAGCTTAATACGGACAGGGCCTATCTCTGGAAACACCATATATTTT
TRBJ1-1 - TRBV5-1 - CASSSYRTLNTEAFF TGCGCCAGCAGCAGTTACAGGACCCTTAACACTGAAGCTTTCTTT
TRBJ2-1 many TRBV18 TRBD2 CASSPRLAGGNEQFF TGTGCCAGCTCACCCCGGCTAGCGGGGGGCAATGAGCAGTTCTTC
TRBJ2-5 - TRBV5-1 TRBD2 CASSLEGTSGQETQYF TGCGCCAGCAGCTTGGAAGGGACTAGCGGCCAAGAGACCCAGTACTTC